Listed here is a single T cell receptor beta chain. Its specificity is not known. One end of the junction varies from germline; a read error may be responsible. CDR3 length equals 12 residues. CDR1 and CDR2 (germline): SGHVT, SQSDAQ. TCRdb independently ran MiXCR on the reads; one entry per CDR3 protein. The sample has approximately 990,000 distinct CDR3 sequences, roughly 30% seen once. These data come from a study of T cell repertoires in cytomegalovirus infection. Turning to the study itself: Public signatures in TCR beta pointed to CMV infection and matching HLA type. The study's findings and limits: Dominating the ex vivo response were HLA-C-restricted CMV-specific TCR beta clonotypes.

This sequence was found in a human donor in good health (CMV status not recorded). Some clones in this sample may be carry-over from other donors' samples. The chain combines TRBV7-4 with TRBJ2-7; no clear D gene. The specimen comprised cultured CD8+ T cells from PBMCs, sampled from culture after CMV antigen stimulation. The CDR3 DNA sequence: TGTGTCAGCAGCTCGGACGGCTACGAGCAGTACTTC. It codes for CVSSSDGYEQYF. The entire variable domain, with the rest obtained from reference TRBV7-4 and TRBJ2-7, is as follows: GAGVSQSPRYKVAKRGRDVALRCDSISGHVTLYWYRQTLGQGSEVLTYSQSDAQRDKSGRPSGRFSAERPERSVSTLKIQRTEQGDSAVYLCVSSSDGYEQYFGPGTRLTVT.